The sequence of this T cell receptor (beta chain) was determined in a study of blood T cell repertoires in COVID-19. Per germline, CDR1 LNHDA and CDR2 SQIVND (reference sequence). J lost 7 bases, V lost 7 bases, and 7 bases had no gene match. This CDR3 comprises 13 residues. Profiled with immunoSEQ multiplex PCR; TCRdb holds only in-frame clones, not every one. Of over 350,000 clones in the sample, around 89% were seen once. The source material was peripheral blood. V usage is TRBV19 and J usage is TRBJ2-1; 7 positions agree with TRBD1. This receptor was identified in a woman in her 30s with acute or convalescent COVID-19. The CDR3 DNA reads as TGTGCCAGTACAAAGAAACAGGGGAATGAGCAGTTCTTC. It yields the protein CASTKKQGNEQFF.